The 11 T cell receptor beta chains reported below all come from one sample, sequenced in a study of shared clonotypes between healthy human individuals. Assay: immunoSEQ multiplex PCR; the TCRdb copy retains only in-frame clones and omits some. The table records a few million clones, over 85% of them present only once. Sequencing input: naive CD4+ T cells from PBMCs. The subset denotes: CD45RA+ positively selected. These receptors were collected from a young man in good health. Some clones in this sample may be carry-over from other donors' samples.

The chain has TRBV4-1 and TRBJ2-7, with 12 nucleotides matching TRBD2. With V trimmed by 0 bases and J by 3 bases, 3 bases remained unmatched. Germline assignment: CDR1 MGHRA and CDR2 YSYEKL. The CDR3 covers 16 residues. The CDR3 region is CASSQDSSGRVYEQYF. The DNA of the CDR3 is TGCGCCAGCAGCCAAGACTCTAGCGGGAGGGTCTACGAGCAGTACTTC.

The gene calls are TRBV27 and TRBJ2-1; D is unclear. Trimming removed 6 bases at V and 4 bases at J, with 10 bases between. The CDR3 consists of 13 residues. Looked up from germline, CDR1 is MNHEY and CDR2 is SMNVEV (reference sequence). The CDR3 loop is CASSRPLYNEQFF. The CDR3 coding sequence is TGTGCCAGCAGCCGGCCTCTATACAATGAGCAGTTCTTC.

The gene calls are TRBV14 and TRBJ1-1; possibly TRBD1 for D (5 bases). This CDR3 has 15 amino acids. The germline V and J ends were trimmed by 1 base and 3 bases, with 12 bases remaining between them. Germline V CDR1 and CDR2: SGHDN, FVKESK. The CDR3 is CASSQVVGLDTEAFF. As DNA, the CDR3 is TGTGCCAGCAGCCAAGTCGTGGGGCTAGACACTGAAGCTTTCTTT.

This chain uses TRBV10-3 with TRBJ1-2, with D hard to call. The V gene lost 5 bases and the J gene lost 1 base, with 5 bases spanning the gap. Germline V lookup: CDR1 ENHRY, CDR2 SYGVKD. CDR3 size: 12 residues. For the CDR3, the DNA is TGTGCCATCAGTCTAATTAACTATGGCTACACCTTC. Amino acid sequence: CAISLINYGYTF.

V usage is TRBV10-2 and J usage is TRBJ2-5; D unresolved. Between the trimmed V and J ends, which lost 0 bases and 5 bases, there was a span of 13 bases. Per the germline V gene, CDR1 is WSHSY and CDR2 is SAAADI. The CDR3 sequence is 15 residues long. CDR3 loop: CASSESRTPGETQYF. The CDR3, as DNA: TGCGCCAGCAGTGAGTCCAGGACCCCCGGGGAGACCCAGTACTTC.

This rearrangement joins TRBV6-1 to TRBJ1-1; the match to TRBD1 covers 9 bases. Trimming removed 6 bases from V and 1 base from J; junction bases left unmatched: 6. Germline V gene data show CDR1 as MNHNS and CDR2 as SASEGT. The CDR3 has 15 amino acids. In DNA, the CDR3 is TGTGCCAGCAGCCACATACAGGGGGCGAACACTGAAGCTTTCTTT. It codes for CASSHIQGANTEAFF.

Note on this clone: Sequence at one end of the junction differs from germline and may be a read error. The chain recombines TRBV27 with TRBJ2-7, with 8 bases identical to TRBD2. The CDR3 contains 13 residues. CDR1 and CDR2 (germline): MNHEY, SMNVEV (reference sequence). This chain's CDR3 is CACRGGRNYEQYF. CDR3 nucleotide sequence: TGTGCCTGCAGGGGCGGGAGGAATTACGAGCAGTACTTC.

This chain uses TRBV7-2 with TRBJ2-3, with 8 bases fitting TRBD1. The germline CDR1 and CDR2 sequences are SGHTA and FQGNSA. V was pared by 10 bases and J by 7 bases, with 10 bases of the junction left unmatched. The length of the CDR3 is 13 residues. CDR3: CATTGGGTYTQYF. CDR3 in DNA: TGTGCCACCACAGGGGGTGGGACATATACGCAGTATTTT.

V is TRBV7-8 and J is TRBJ1-1; 7 bases agree with TRBD1. Germline CDR1 is SGHVS and CDR2 is FQNEAQ. Losses at the gene ends were 2 bases for V and 3 bases for J; bases not matched to a gene: 6. The CDR3 extends over 15 amino acids. CDR3 coding DNA: TGTGCCAGCAGCTTACTGTGGCAGGGGGACACTGAAGCTTTCTTT. Translated: CASSLLWQGDTEAFF.

This sequence joins TRBV6-5 and TRBJ2-7, with 9 bases fitting TRBD1. From germline, CDR1 is MNHEY and CDR2 SVGAGI. The CDR3 runs 13 residues. The J segment lost 4 bases and the V segment lost 5 bases, leaving 3 bases of the junction unmatched. The CDR3 loop is CASSQTGGYEQYF. CDR3 DNA sequence: TGTGCCAGCAGTCAGACAGGGGGTTACGAGCAGTACTTC.

The chain employs TRBV9 and TRBJ2-1; D not resolved. Trimming removed 0 bases at V and 5 bases at J, with 6 bases between. Germline CDR1 is SGDLS and CDR2 is YYNGEE. The CDR3 loop spans 13 amino acids. The CDR3 DNA follows: TGTGCCAGCAGCGTAGAACAGCACAATGAGCAGTTCTTC. Translating it yields CASSVEQHNEQFF.